A selection of T cell receptor beta chains follows, all from one sample in a study of blood T cell repertoires in COVID-19. The assay was immunoSEQ multiplex PCR, and TCRdb's table has in-frame clones only and misses some. The table has tens of thousands of clones, roughly 85% seen once; the top ten hold around 40%. Specimen: peripheral blood. The receptors stem from a human donor in a cohort sampled during active COVID-19. Each CDR3 is given with its conserved first and last residue. The D gene is left open where the match is weak. Size tells how often a clone was seen (once, few, many) or the class of an expanded clone, and some rows leave it out.

TRBD1	TRBJ1-6	TRBV3-1/TRBV3-2	.	CASSQLQGNSPLHF	TGTGCCAGCAGCCAATTACAGGGGAATTCACCCCTCCACTTT
TRBD1	TRBJ2-7	TRBV7-2	.	CASSAPGQGAYEQYF	TGTGCCAGCAGCGCACCGGGACAGGGCGCCTACGAGCAGTACTTC
.	TRBJ1-2	TRBV2	.	CASTEGEYYGYTF	TGTGCCAGCACCGAGGGAGAATACTATGGCTACACCTTC
.	TRBJ2-1	TRBV2	once	CASSPEVAWQFF	TGTGCCAGCAGTCCCGAAGTAGCGTGGCAGTTCTTC
TRBD1	TRBJ1-2	TRBV13	.	CASSSKTTGQANGYTF	TGTGCCAGCAGCTCAAAAACGACGGGACAGGCGAATGGCTACACCTTC
TRBD1	TRBJ2-4	TRBV19	few	CASTSSGGQGWNIQYF	TGTGCCAGTACCTCATCGGGGGGACAGGGGTGGAACATTCAGTACTTC
TRBD2	TRBJ2-7	TRBV7-2	few	CASSPAPGGPSYEQYF	TGTGCCAGCAGCCCGGCTCCGGGAGGCCCCTCCTACGAGCAGTACTTC
.	TRBJ2-7	TRBV28	.	CASSRLAYEQYF	TGTGCCAGCAGCCGCCTAGCTTACGAGCAGTACTTC
TRBD1	TRBJ2-1	TRBV18	.	CASSTGTGGFNEQFF	TGTGCCAGCTCAACCGGGACAGGGGGCTTCAATGAGCAGTTCTTC
.	TRBJ2-1	TRBV5-6	once	CASILRESASSWFF	TGTGCCAGCATATTGCGGGAATCCGCCTCCTCCTGGTTCTTC
.	TRBJ2-1	TRBV24-1	.	CATNQGSSYNEQFF	TGTGCCACCAACCAGGGGAGCTCCTACAATGAGCAGTTCTTC
TRBD1	TRBJ1-2	TRBV6-5	.	CASIVDRGSGYTF	TGTGCCAGCATAGTCGACAGGGGTTCTGGCTACACCTTC
TRBD1	TRBJ1-2	TRBV4-1	.	CASSPRGQGANYGYTF	TGCGCCAGCAGCCCGCGCGGACAGGGGGCGAACTATGGCTACACCTTC
.	TRBJ1-2	TRBV5-1	.	CASSHTRDRMDGYGYTF	TGCGCCAGCAGCCATACCCGAGACAGGATGGACGGCTATGGCTACACCTTC
TRBD1	TRBJ2-1	TRBV7-2	.	CASSRDRDNEQFF	TGTGCCAGCAGCCGAGACAGGGACAATGAGCAGTTCTTC
.	TRBJ1-2	TRBV28	.	CASSLSPRGGYTF	TGTGCCAGCAGTTTATCCCCCAGGGGTGGCTACACCTTC
TRBD2	TRBJ2-7	TRBV4-2	.	CASSQESGLAGVSYEQYF	TGTGCCAGCAGCCAAGAAAGCGGACTAGCGGGAGTATCCTACGAGCAGTACTTC
TRBD1	TRBJ2-2	TRBV28	.	CASSLLPGQGAGELFF	TGTGCCAGCAGTTTACTACCGGGACAGGGGGCCGGGGAGCTGTTTTTT
TRBD2	TRBJ2-7	TRBV28	.	CASSATSGEYEQYF	TGTGCCAGCAGTGCGACTAGCGGGGAGTACGAGCAGTACTTC
TRBD2	TRBJ2-1	TRBV7-2	.	CASSLGASGFYNEQFF	TGTGCCAGCAGCTTAGGGGCTAGCGGATTTTACAATGAGCAGTTCTTC
TRBD2	TRBJ2-7	TRBV6-5	.	CASSLAGTYEQYF	TGTGCCAGCAGTTTAGCGGGGACCTACGAGCAGTACTTC
TRBD1	TRBJ1-2	TRBV3-1/TRBV3-2	.	CASSQGQGPYGYTF	TGTGCCAGCAGCCAGGGACAGGGGCCCTATGGCTACACCTTC
TRBD2	TRBJ2-1	TRBV27	.	CASTTGTSGNNEQFF	TGTGCCAGCACTACCGGGACTAGCGGGAACAATGAGCAGTTCTTC
.	TRBJ2-4	TRBV19	.	CASNPQGLGHKNIQYF	TGTGCCAGTAACCCACAGGGATTGGGACACAAAAACATTCAGTACTTC
.	TRBJ1-2	TRBV11-3	.	CASSLNTSPYGYTF	TGTGCCAGCAGCTTGAATACAAGTCCTTATGGCTACACCTTC
.	TRBJ2-7	TRBV7-2	few	CASSLPGTSYEQYF	TGTGCCAGCAGCTTACCGGGCACTAGCTACGAGCAGTACTTC
.	TRBJ2-3	TRBV27	.	CASSFRTSWYTQYF	TGTGCCAGCAGCTTTCGCACTAGCTGGTATACGCAGTATTTT
.	TRBJ1-4	TRBV2	.	CASSVLREKLFF	TGTGCCAGCAGTGTGCTACGAGAAAAACTGTTTTTT
.	TRBJ2-7	TRBV4-3	once	CASSQRTSYEQYF	TGCGCCAGCAGCCAACGAACAAGCTACGAGCAGTACTTC
.	TRBJ2-3	TRBV6-5	.	CASSYVAGRSTDTQYF	TGTGCCAGCAGTTACGTGGCGGGACGTAGCACAGATACGCAGTATTTT
TRBD2	TRBJ2-1	TRBV24-1	.	CATSDPSGSSYNEQFF	TGTGCCACCAGTGACCCGAGCGGGAGCTCCTACAATGAGCAGTTCTTC
TRBD2	TRBJ2-2	TRBV6-6	.	CASSSGTSGSGELFF	TGTGCCAGCAGTTCCGGGACTAGCGGGAGCGGGGAGCTGTTTTTT
.	TRBJ1-1	TRBV11-3	.	CASSDRKTGNTEAFF	TGTGCCAGCAGCGATCGGAAGACAGGGAACACTGAAGCTTTCTTT
.	TRBJ2-2	TRBV7-3	.	CASSFTVAPGELFF	TGTGCCAGCAGCTTTACAGTAGCGCCCGGGGAGCTGTTTTTT
.	TRBJ2-5	TRBV2	.	CASTQEETQYF	TGTGCCAGCACACAGGAAGAGACCCAGTACTTC
.	TRBJ2-5	TRBV5-1	.	CASSTDSQETQYF	TGCGCCAGCAGCACGGACAGTCAAGAGACCCAGTACTTC
.	TRBJ1-4	TRBV7-2	.	CASSVNREKLFF	TGTGCCAGCAGCGTAAACAGAGAAAAACTGTTTTTT
TRBD1	TRBJ2-7	TRBV4-3	.	CASSQRWVGDSLTVYSYEQYF	TGCGCCAGCAGCCAAAGATGGGTAGGGGACAGCCTAACAGTTTACTCCTACGAGCAGTACTTC
.	TRBJ2-5	TRBV10-3	.	CAISLTDQETQYF	TGTGCCATCAGCCTTACAGACCAAGAGACCCAGTACTTC